Listed below are T cell receptor beta chains from one sample, sequenced in a study of blood T cell repertoires in COVID-19. Assay used: immunoSEQ multiplex PCR; TCRdb lists only in-frame clones, some missing. In the table there are about 270,000 clones, about nine tenths of which are singletons. Sequencing used peripheral blood. Receptors were obtained from a young adult with COVID-19, enrolled during active disease. CDR3s include the opening cysteine and the closing phenylalanine or tryptophan. D genes are given only for firm matches. Part of the rows lack a size; the others show once, few, many or a class for expanded clones.

>-|-|TRBV5-1|TRBJ2-5
TGCGCCAGCAGCTTGAAACTAGACAAAGAGACCCAGTACTTC
CASSLKLDKETQYF
>-|TRBD1|TRBV27|TRBJ1-5
TGTGCCAGCAGTTTCCGGACAGGGCGGCCCCAGCATTTT
CASSFRTGRPQHF
>-|-|TRBV5-4|TRBJ2-1
TGTGCCAGCAGCCCCCCCCACTACAATGAGCAGTTCTTC
CASSPPHYNEQFF
>-|-|TRBV1|TRBJ2-1
TGCACCAGCAGCCTGCACCGGACTAGCGGCTCTTACAATGAGCAGTTCTTC
CTSSLHRTSGSYNEQFF
>-|-|TRBV12-3/TRBV12-4|TRBJ2-3
TGTGCCAGCAGTTTAACCGGAGATACGCAGTATTTT
CASSLTGDTQYF
>-|TRBD2|TRBV19|TRBJ2-1
TGTGCCAGTAGTATGCAACCGGGACTAGTTTCTGAGCAGTTCTTC
CASSMQPGLVSEQFF
>once|TRBD1|TRBV7-8|TRBJ1-1
TGTGCCAGCAGCCTCTACAGGGGGCTCGTAGCTTTCTTT
CASSLYRGLVAFF
>-|TRBD1|TRBV28|TRBJ2-3
TGTGCCAGCAGTCCTACCCTGACAGGGTGGGGAGATACGCAGTATTTT
CASSPTLTGWGDTQYF
>-|TRBD2|TRBV15|TRBJ2-5
TGTGCCACCAGTGGAGGACTAGCGGGCCAAGAGACCCAGTACTTC
CATSGGLAGQETQYF
>-|TRBD1|TRBV28|TRBJ2-3
TGTGCCAGCAGTTCAGGGGGCGCTAGCACAGATACGCAGTATTTT
CASSSGGASTDTQYF
>-|TRBD2|TRBV5-1|TRBJ2-1
TGCGCCAGCAGCTCGGAACTAGCGGGAGGGTGGGATGAGCAGTTCTTC
CASSSELAGGWDEQFF
>-|-|TRBV7-9|TRBJ1-1
TGTGCCAGCAGCCCTGTATTTCCTGAAGCTTTCTTT
CASSPVFPEAFF
>-|TRBD1|TRBV6-5|TRBJ2-7
TGTGCCAGCAGTTACTCGACAGGGGGGATCTACGAGCAGTACTTC
CASSYSTGGIYEQYF
>few|-|TRBV28|TRBJ1-1
TGTGCCAGCGGGCAGAACACTGAAGCTTTCTTT
CASGQNTEAFF
>-|TRBD2|TRBV7-9|TRBJ2-1
TGTGCCAGCACCACCTCCTCCGACCCGGGGACTAGATTAAATGAGCAGTTCTTC
CASTTSSDPGTRLNEQFF
>-|-|TRBV27|TRBJ2-7
TGTGCCAGCAGTTTATCGATCGGTAGTCCCGAGCAGTACTTC
CASSLSIGSPEQYF
>few|TRBD2|TRBV7-9|TRBJ2-7
TGTGCCAGCAGCTTGGTATTAACTAGCGGTGGGAAGACCTACGAGCAGTACTTC
CASSLVLTSGGKTYEQYF
>-|-|TRBV27|TRBJ1-1
TGTGCCAGCAAGGGGGGGCAAGGGATCACTGAAGCTTTCTTT
CASKGGQGITEAFF
>-|TRBD1|TRBV3-1/TRBV3-2|TRBJ1-2
TGTGCCAGCAGCCTAACATACAGGGGGCGGGTAGGCTACACCTTC
CASSLTYRGRVGYTF
>-|-|TRBV5-6|TRBJ2-1
TGTGCCAGCAGCTTGGAGGGGGTATTTAACAATGAGCAGTTCTTC
CASSLEGVFNNEQFF
>-|-|TRBV24-1|TRBJ2-1
TGTGCCACCAGTGACCTAGCTTCGGAATCCTACAATGAGCAGTTCTTC
CATSDLASESYNEQFF
>once|TRBD1|TRBV5-1|TRBJ1-1
TGCGCCAGCAGCCTGCCCTCGACCGGGACAGGGGGCACTGAAGCTTTCTTT
CASSLPSTGTGGTEAFF
>-|-|TRBV4-2|TRBJ1-2
TGTGCCAGCAGCCAACCAGCAGGAGGCTACACCTTC
CASSQPAGGYTF
>-|TRBD1|TRBV6-2/TRBV6-3|TRBJ2-3
TGTGCCAGCAGTTTCCCCCGGGACAGCGCCACAGATACGCAGTATTTT
CASSFPRDSATDTQYF
>-|TRBD1|TRBV7-2|TRBJ1-5
TGTGCCAGCAGCTTAGCGGGACAGGTAGGAAATCAGCCCCAGCATTTT
CASSLAGQVGNQPQHF
>once|-|TRBV10-2|TRBJ2-2
TGCGCCAGCAGGGACTCCGGGGCCGGGGAGCTGTTTTTT
CASRDSGAGELFF
>-|TRBD2|TRBV7-3|TRBJ2-1
TGTGCCAGCAGCGCCTCTCTAGCGGGAGGTTCCAATGAGCAGTTCTTC
CASSASLAGGSNEQFF
>-|-|TRBV2|TRBJ1-4
TGTGCCAGCAGTGCCCTTTATAATGAAAAACTGTTTTTT
CASSALYNEKLFF